Shown below are 10 T cell receptor beta chains from a single sample sequenced in a study of shared clonotypes between healthy human individuals. The naive CD8 population came from CD45RO-negative cells selected for CCR7, without terminally differentiated effector memory CD45RA+ cells. Some clones are missing from TCRdb's copy, which holds only in-frame ones; the method was immunoSEQ multiplex PCR. Found here are about 2 million clones, about 94% of them singletons; the top ten hold more than 0.95%. The sample was naive CD8+ T cells sorted from blood. The receptors derive from a young man in good health.

The chain employs TRBV10-1 and TRBJ2-7, with a tentative D call TRBD1 (6 bases). The germline CDR1 and CDR2 sequences are WNHNN and SYGVQD (reference sequence). V lost 4 bases and J 5 bases, leaving 12 bases between the germline ends. This CDR3 region has 13 residues. The CDR3 spells CASSASGAHEQYF. CDR3 in DNA: TGCGCCAGCAGTGCGTCAGGGGCCCACGAGCAGTACTTC.

The chain links TRBV29-1 to TRBJ1-1; D not resolved. The CDR3 length is 12 residues. V lost 6 bases, J lost 5 bases, and 13 bases lay in between. Germline V CDR1 and CDR2: SQVTM, ANQGSEA. CDR3 sequence: CSVLGEGTEAFF. CDR3 DNA sequence: TGCAGCGTCCTAGGAGAGGGTACTGAAGCTTTCTTT.

The V call is TRBV28, the J call TRBJ2-2, with 7 bases fitting TRBD1. The junction had 6 bases not matched to a gene; V was cut back by 1 base and J by 4 bases. This CDR3 spans 16 amino acids. CDR1 is MDHEN, CDR2 SYDVKM, per germline. The CDR3 spells CASSLFSGGGTGELFF. DNA for the CDR3: TGTGCCAGCAGTTTATTTTCAGGGGGTGGCACCGGGGAGCTGTTTTTT.

The rearrangement uses TRBV11-2 and TRBJ2-3, with TRBD1 as a possible D gene (6 bases). V was shortened by 7 bases and J by 2 bases, with 16 bases between the two germline ends. Germline V CDR1 and CDR2: SGHAT, FQNNGV. CDR3 length: 15 amino acids. As DNA, the CDR3 is TGTGCCAGCACCCTAGGGCAGGGGCTCACAGATACGCAGTATTTT. It is translated as CASTLGQGLTDTQYF.

The chain joins TRBV4-1 to TRBJ2-7; 7 bases are a match to TRBD1. Germline-derived CDR1 and CDR2 are MGHRA and YSYEKL. The J segment lost 6 bases and the V segment lost 2 bases, leaving 7 bases of the junction unmatched. CDR3 size: 14 residues. The CDR3: CASSQRQGVAEQYF. The CDR3, as DNA: TGCGCCAGCAGCCAAAGACAGGGTGTGGCCGAGCAGTACTTC.

This clone appeared once. V gene TRBV7-8 combines with J gene TRBJ2-7; D is possibly TRBD2 (5 bases). V was clipped by 0 bases and J by 2 bases, with 11 bases between them. This CDR3 contains 15 residues. Germline CDR1 and CDR2: SGHVS and FQNEAQ. In DNA, the CDR3 is TGTGCCAGCAGCTTAGCGTACGAGGGAACCTACGAGCAGTACTTC. This translates into CASSLAYEGTYEQYF.

The rearrangement joins TRBV4-3 to TRBJ2-7, with TRBD1 matching over 9 bases. The CDR3 is 16 amino acids. J was trimmed by 5 bases and V by 4 bases; bases with no gene match: 12. CDR1 is LGHNA and CDR2 is YSLEER in the germline V gene. The CDR3 is CASSPLLGQGVNEQYF. The CDR3 region has the DNA TGCGCCAGCAGCCCCCTCTTGGGACAGGGCGTCAACGAGCAGTACTTC.

The V and J genes are TRBV7-6 and TRBJ2-2, with D unclear. V was trimmed by 5 bases and J by 4 bases, leaving 8 bases between them. The CDR3 consists of 13 residues. Germline lookup yields CDR1 SGHVS and CDR2 FNYEAQ. The CDR3 DNA sequence: TGTGCCAGCAGCCCCGAAAGCACCGGGGAGCTGTTTTTT. Protein sequence: CASSPESTGELFF.

This chain's CDR3 is CASTRPGGSDQYF. The CDR3 DNA is TGTGCCAGCACCCGGCCTGGTGGGAGCGACCAGTACTTC. This sequence joins TRBV5-4 and TRBJ2-5; tentatively, D is TRBD2 (5 bases). Germline V gene data show CDR1 as SGHNT and CDR2 as YYREEE (reference sequence). V shed 6 bases and J shed 10 bases, with 19 bases lying between them. The CDR3 spans 13 residues.

The J gene is TRBJ2-3, the V gene TRBV4-3; D gene ambiguous. Germline values: CDR1 LGHNA, CDR2 YSLEER. The CDR3 is 13 amino acids. The ends were cut back, 4 bases at V and 3 bases at J, with 8 bases in the middle. Here the CDR3 reads CASSLDGTDTQYF. CDR3 coding DNA: TGCGCCAGCAGCCTCGATGGAACAGATACGCAGTATTTT.